These 23 T cell receptor beta chains were sequenced from one sample in a study of blood T cell repertoires in COVID-19. The protocol was immunoSEQ multiplex PCR, while the TCRdb copy is restricted to in-frame clones and leaves out a portion. The sample shows roughly 140,000 clones, 65% to 90% of them seen only once. Sequenced: peripheral blood. All receptors derive from a man in his sixties with active or convalescent COVID-19.

This chain links TRBV10-3 with TRBJ2-1; 7 positions agree with TRBD2. The germline V gene encodes CDR1 ENHRY and CDR2 SYGVKD. This CDR3 has 16 residues. J was trimmed by 5 bases and V by 0 bases; bases with no gene match: 7. CDR3 bases: TGTGCCATCAGTGAGTCGCCTAGCGGCGCCAACAATGAGCAGTTCTTC. This translates into CAISESPSGANNEQFF.

The chain recombines TRBV24-1 with TRBJ2-3; TRBD1 matches 9 bases. This CDR3 contains 14 residues. Germline loops: CDR1 KGHDR, CDR2 SFDVKD. After removal of 4 bases from V and 5 bases from J, the junction contained 3 bases not matched to a gene. This CDR3 is CATSELTGGDTQYF. The CDR3 nucleotides are TGTGCCACCAGTGAGTTGACAGGGGGAGATACGCAGTATTTT.

This chain joins TRBV19 and TRBJ1-1, with TRBD1 as a possible D gene (5 bases). This CDR3 has 14 residues. The germline V gene encodes CDR1 LNHDA and CDR2 SQIVND (reference sequence). With 3 bases removed from V and 5 bases from J, the gap between germline ends came to 13 bases. The CDR3 loop reads CASSIPRGTTEAFF. The CDR3 DNA reads TGTGCCAGTAGTATCCCTCGGGGGACGACTGAAGCTTTCTTT. Based on the CDR3 plus reference TRBV19 and TRBJ1-1, the full variable domain is DGGITQSPKYLFRKEGQNVTLSCEQNLNHDAMYWYRQDPGQGLRLIYYSQIVNDFQKGDIAEGYSVSREKKESFPLTVTSAQKNPTAFYLCASSIPRGTTEAFFGQGTRLTVV.

This chain connects TRBV5-6 to TRBJ1-5, with D possibly TRBD1 on 5 matching bases. Between the trimmed V and J ends, which lost 0 bases and 2 bases, there was a span of 15 bases. Germline V CDR1 and CDR2: SGHDT, YYEEEE. This CDR3 comprises 17 residues. As DNA, the CDR3 is TGTGCCAGCAGCTTGGCCGGGGGGGAACCTCGCAATCAGCCCCAGCATTTT. Translated, it gives CASSLAGGEPRNQPQHF.

This chain joins TRBV3-1 (or the pseudogene TRBV3-2) and TRBJ1-4, with D tentatively TRBD1 (6 bases). The CDR3 contains 14 residues. Trimming shortened V by 3 bases and J by 11 bases, and 16 bases separated the two germline ends. Germline V gives CDR1 LGHDT, CDR2 YNNKEL (reference sequence). The CDR3 DNA is TGTGCCAGCAGCCAGATGGGGGGGGCGGAGAAACTGTTTTTT. Translation gives CASSQMGGAEKLFF.

The chain carries TRBV7-2 and TRBJ1-2; 8 nucleotides align to TRBD1. Germline CDR1 SGHTA, CDR2 FQGNSA. Unmatched junction bases numbered 11, after V lost 2 bases and J lost 6 bases. The CDR3 consists of 16 residues. The CDR3 is CASSLISADRVNGYTF. In DNA, the CDR3 is TGTGCCAGCAGCTTAATTAGCGCGGACAGGGTGAATGGCTACACCTTC.

This clone has just a few counts. The gene calls are TRBV18 and TRBJ1-1; D is ambiguous. In germline, CDR1 is KGHSH, CDR2 LQKENI. CDR3 size: 13 residues. With 6 bases removed from V and 0 bases from J, the gap between germline ends came to 8 bases. In DNA form, the CDR3 reads TGTGCCAGCTCGGCGGCATTGAACACTGAAGCTTTCTTT. Translation gives CASSAALNTEAFF. Full variable domain (outside the CDR3, taken from reference TRBV18 and TRBJ1-1): NAGVMQNPRHLVRRRGQEARLRCSPMKGHSHVYWYRQLPEEGLKFMVYLQKENIIDESGMPKERFSAEFPKEGPSILRIQQVVRGDSAAYFCASSAALNTEAFFGQGTRLTVV.

The V call is TRBV7-6, the J call TRBJ1-5; a weak D match, TRBD1 (5 bases). Trimming took off 4 bases at V and 5 bases at J, with 15 bases between the two ends. The germline V gene has CDR1 SGHVS and CDR2 FNYEAQ. This CDR3 contains 15 residues. This CDR3 reads CASSSYQGRDQPQHF. CDR3 DNA: TGTGCCAGCAGCTCATATCAGGGTAGGGATCAGCCCCAGCATTTT.

The chain combines TRBV11-2 with TRBJ2-5; 10 nucleotides agree with TRBD2. Germline V gene lookup returns CDR1 SGHAT and CDR2 FQNNGV. The CDR3 consists of 18 residues. V dropped 1 base and J dropped 4; count of bases not matched to a gene: 12. Here the CDR3 reads CASSLGPPSGSAAETQYF. For the CDR3, the DNA is TGTGCCAGCAGCTTAGGTCCCCCTAGCGGGAGTGCCGCAGAGACCCAGTACTTC.

The chain has TRBV3-1 (or the pseudogene TRBV3-2) and TRBJ1-1; D is possibly TRBD1 (5 bases). This CDR3 region has 15 residues. Germline lookup yields CDR1 LGHDT and CDR2 YNNKEL (reference sequence). With 0 bases removed from V and 10 bases from J, the gap between germline ends came to 18 bases. CDR3 DNA: TGTGCCAGCAGCCAAGATACCATATCTGCCAGGGTAGCTTTCTTT. Translating it yields CASSQDTISARVAFF.

The V gene is TRBV18, the J gene TRBJ1-1; no reliable D call. Germline lookup yields CDR1 KGHSH and CDR2 LQKENI. Trimming took off 3 bases at V and 2 bases at J, with 13 bases between the two ends. This CDR3 spans 15 amino acids. The CDR3 nucleotides read TGTGCCAGCTCACCCAATTTCGGGGTTAACACTGAAGCTTTCTTT. Translation: CASSPNFGVNTEAFF.

The CDR3: CASSAGGSYNEQFF. DNA for the CDR3: TGTGCCAGCAGCGCAGGGGGCTCCTACAATGAGCAGTTCTTC. The chain carries TRBV7-8 and TRBJ2-1; 7 bases align to TRBD1. There are 14 residues in the CDR3. Germline CDR1 reads SGHVS; CDR2 reads FQNEAQ. J was trimmed by 0 bases and V by 5 bases; bases with no gene match: 1.

The V call is TRBV5-4, the J call TRBJ2-5, with 7 bases fitting TRBD1. This CDR3 is built from 14 residues. Germline CDR1 SGHNT, CDR2 YYREEE (reference sequence). V was pared by 4 bases and J by 2 bases, with 5 bases of the junction left unmatched. The CDR3 loop reads CASSPGQVQETQYF. In nucleotides, the CDR3 is TGTGCCAGCAGCCCTGGACAGGTGCAAGAGACCCAGTACTTC.

The V and J genes are TRBV7-2 and TRBJ1-6; D is ambiguous. V was pared by 4 bases and J by 10 bases, with 23 bases between. The V gene's germline CDR1 is SGHTA and CDR2 FQGNSA. This CDR3 is built from 17 residues. CDR3 sequence: CASSSPGGEVGGSPLHF. CDR3 nucleotide sequence: TGTGCCAGCAGCTCGCCGGGCGGGGAAGTAGGAGGCTCACCCCTCCACTTT.

The J gene is TRBJ1-2, the V gene TRBV3-1 (or the pseudogene TRBV3-2); no clear D gene. Germline lookup yields CDR1 LGHDT and CDR2 YNNKEL (reference sequence). The V end was cut by 8 bases, the J end by 3 bases, with 7 bases between. CDR3 length equals 11 residues. The DNA of the CDR3 is TGTGCCAGCGCCGGGGACTATGGCTACACCTTC. Its protein product is CASAGDYGYTF.

V gene TRBV5-4 combines with J gene TRBJ1-2; 10 nucleotides line up with TRBD1. Germline V gene data show CDR1 as SGHNT and CDR2 as YYREEE (reference sequence). The CDR3 totals 15 residues. V trimming: 5 bases; J trimming: 5 bases; junction bases outside the gene matches: 9. The CDR3 sequence is CASRPTGTGEYGYTF. DNA of the CDR3: TGTGCCAGCAGACCAACCGGGACAGGGGAGTATGGCTACACCTTC. Together with reference TRBV5-4 and TRBJ1-2, the CDR3 gives the full variable domain: ETGVTQSPTHLIKTRGQQVTLRCSSQSGHNTVSWYQQALGQGPQFIFQYYREEENGRGNFPPRFSGLQFPNYSSELNVNALELDDSALYLCASRPTGTGEYGYTFGSGTRLTVV.

The genes are TRBV10-3 and TRBJ2-1; 7 bases are shared with TRBD2. The junction had 10 bases not matched to a gene; V was cut back by 6 bases and J by 5 bases. The CDR3 spans 15 residues. Germline CDR1 reads ENHRY; CDR2 reads SYGVKD. The CDR3 is CAISPTSSSDNEQFF. In nucleotides, the CDR3 is TGTGCCATCAGCCCGACTAGCTCGAGTGACAATGAGCAGTTCTTC.

The chain uses TRBV30 and TRBJ1-5; 9 bases are shared with TRBD1. The CDR3 sequence is 14 residues long. Germline V gene sequence: CDR1 GTSNPN, CDR2 SVGIG (reference sequence). The trim removed 1 base at V and 2 bases at J, leaving 0 bases unmatched. In nucleotides, the CDR3 is TGTGCCTGGAGTGGGACAGGGGGCAATCAGCCCCAGCATTTT. The encoded protein is CAWSGTGGNQPQHF.

This clone was seen a single time. V and J are TRBV18 and TRBJ2-4, with a weak D call TRBD1 (7 bases). The V gene lost 0 bases and the J gene lost 3 bases, with 9 bases spanning the gap. This CDR3 is 15 amino acids long. Germline-derived CDR1 and CDR2 are KGHSH and LQKENI. CDR3 sequence reads: CASSPPQGGKNIQYF. The CDR3 DNA sequence: TGTGCCAGCTCACCACCGCAGGGGGGCAAAAACATTCAGTACTTC. The full variable domain, in which reference TRBV18 and TRBJ2-4 provide the parts outside the CDR3, is NAGVMQNPRHLVRRRGQEARLRCSPMKGHSHVYWYRQLPEEGLKFMVYLQKENIIDESGMPKERFSAEFPKEGPSILRIQQVVRGDSAAYFCASSPPQGGKNIQYFGAGTRLSVL.

The chain uses TRBV5-6 and TRBJ1-6; 10 positions agree with TRBD1. CDR1 is SGHDT, CDR2 YYEEEE, per germline. V shed 2 bases, J shed 10 bases, and the junction held 9 bases outside the gene matches. The CDR3 consists of 16 residues. Written as DNA, the CDR3 is TGTGCCAGCAGCTTCCCGGGACAGGGGTTTAGGTCACCCCTCCACTTT. Translated: CASSFPGQGFRSPLHF.

The chain employs TRBV3-1 (or the pseudogene TRBV3-2) and TRBJ1-2, with D perhaps TRBD1 (5 bases). Germline values: CDR1 LGHDT, CDR2 YNNKEL (reference sequence). Trimming left V 1 base short and J 3 bases short, with 12 bases between. The CDR3 loop spans 15 amino acids. CDR3 sequence (DNA): TGTGCCAGCAGCCAAGCACAGGAAACCTACTATGGCTACACCTTC. Protein: CASSQAQETYYGYTF.

V usage is TRBV11-3 and J usage is TRBJ2-5; D gene unclear. From germline, CDR1 is SGHNT and CDR2 YENEEA. CDR3 length: 16 amino acids. V shed 5 bases and J shed 2 bases, with 18 bases lying between them. CDR3 residues: CASSLRVAQFQETQYF. The CDR3 region has the DNA TGTGCCAGCAGCCTACGGGTAGCACAATTTCAAGAGACCCAGTACTTC.

The V call is TRBV11-2, the J call TRBJ1-5; TRBD1 might be the D (5 bases). Germline lookup yields CDR1 SGHAT and CDR2 FQNNGV. The V and J ends lost 1 base and 0 bases respectively, with 13 bases between them. The CDR3 is 17 amino acids. The CDR3 sequence: CASSLGQQVYSNQPQHF. DNA for the CDR3: TGTGCCAGCAGCTTAGGTCAACAGGTTTATAGCAATCAGCCCCAGCATTTT.